The 9 T cell receptor beta chains listed next were all sequenced from one sample in a study of shared clonotypes between healthy human individuals. Profiled with immunoSEQ multiplex PCR; TCRdb holds only in-frame clones, not every one. This sample has about 1 million clones, with about 75% found just once. What was sequenced was memory CD4+ T cells sorted from blood. As for subset: CD45RA-negative fraction. The receptors were gathered from a man younger than 35 in good health.

This chain uses TRBV12-5 with TRBJ2-1; the match to TRBD1 covers 8 bases. Germline V gene data show CDR1 as LGHNT and CDR2 as FRNRAP. V lost 0 bases to trimming and J lost 7 bases; unmatched junction nucleotides: 20. CDR3 length: 20 residues. The CDR3 loop is CASGLVLGQGKGARRNEQFF. The CDR3 nucleotides are TGTGCTAGTGGTTTGGTACTTGGACAGGGCAAGGGCGCGCGTCGTAATGAGCAGTTCTTC.

This chain links TRBV2 with TRBJ1-6; D remains ambiguous. Trimming removed 2 bases at V and 5 bases at J, with 16 bases between. This CDR3 comprises 17 residues. The germline gives CDR1 SNHLY, CDR2 FYNNEI. The CDR3 loop reads CASSESMGRRNNSPLHF. CDR3 coding DNA: TGTGCCAGCAGTGAAAGTATGGGCCGCCGGAATAATTCACCCCTCCACTTT.

The rearrangement links TRBV7-2 to TRBJ2-5; TRBD1 aligns across 8 bases. This CDR3 is 15 amino acids long. The germline V gene has CDR1 SGHTA and CDR2 FQGNSA. The J segment lost 9 bases and the V segment lost 5 bases, leaving 14 bases of the junction unmatched. The CDR3 spells CASSISGTGPVSQYF. The CDR3, as DNA: TGTGCCAGCAGCATCTCCGGGACAGGACCTGTGTCCCAGTACTTC. The full variable domain, with the rest looked up from reference TRBV7-2 and TRBJ2-5, is GAGVSQSPSNKVTEKGKDVELRCDPISGHTALYWYRQSLGQGLEFLIYFQGNSAPDKSGLPSDRFSAERTGGSVSTLTIQRTQQEDSAVYLCASSISGTGPVSQYFGPGTRLLVL.

The chain employs TRBV9 and TRBJ2-1, with D possibly TRBD2 on 6 matching bases. Trimming removed 4 bases from V and 5 bases from J, with 19 bases in between. In germline, CDR1 is SGDLS, CDR2 YYNGEE. The CDR3 sequence is 16 residues long. This CDR3 is CASSLQLASSHNEQFF. The CDR3 DNA is TGTGCCAGCAGCCTCCAACTAGCCTCGTCCCACAATGAGCAGTTCTTC.

The J gene is TRBJ2-1, the V gene TRBV2; weak D call: TRBD2 (5 bases). CDR3 size: 12 residues. Germline V gene data show CDR1 as SNHLY and CDR2 as FYNNEI. Trimming took off 8 bases at V and 8 bases at J, with 13 bases between the two ends. The CDR3 loop reads CASFIEGDEQFF. The CDR3 DNA is TGTGCCAGCTTTATCGAGGGTGATGAGCAGTTCTTC.

The chain has TRBV27 and TRBJ1-6; D not resolved. V was trimmed by 7 bases and J by 9 bases, leaving 16 bases between them. This CDR3 is built from 14 residues. Germline CDR1 MNHEY, CDR2 SMNVEV (reference sequence). The CDR3 nucleotides are TGTGCCAGCACGGGTGGAGGGATCAGTTCACCCCTCCACTTT. It translates to CASTGGGISSPLHF.

The rearrangement joins TRBV27 to TRBJ2-7; D may be TRBD1 (6 bases). V lost 4 bases to trimming and J lost 2 bases, with 15 bases between them. CDR1 is MNHEY, CDR2 SMNVEV, per germline (reference sequence). CDR3 length: 15 amino acids. As DNA, the CDR3 is TGTGCCAGCAGTTCCCAGGGGCTGAACCCCTACGAGCAGTACTTC. Translating it yields CASSSQGLNPYEQYF.

The rearrangement uses TRBV19 and TRBJ2-2; maybe TRBD1 (5 bases). The CDR3 has 18 residues. Per germline, CDR1 LNHDA and CDR2 SQIVND (reference sequence). V was cut by 4 bases and J by 4 bases, with 22 bases left in between. CDR3 region: CASSSKRVRALSTGELFF. Written as DNA, the CDR3 is TGTGCCAGTAGTAGTAAAAGGGTCAGGGCGTTGAGCACCGGGGAGCTGTTTTTT. The whole variable domain, remainder taken from reference TRBV19 and TRBJ2-2, is DGGITQSPKYLFRKEGQNVTLSCEQNLNHDAMYWYRQDPGQGLRLIYYSQIVNDFQKGDIAEGYSVSREKKESFPLTVTSAQKNPTAFYLCASSSKRVRALSTGELFFGEGSRLTVL.

V and J are TRBV30 and TRBJ2-7; a possible D gene is TRBD2 (6 bases). This CDR3 has 13 amino acids. Germline V gene lookup returns CDR1 GTSNPN and CDR2 SVGIG (reference sequence). Trimming pared 4 bases from V and 1 base from J, leaving 11 bases between. The chain's CDR3 is CAWNRGTSYEQYF. The CDR3 DNA is TGTGCCTGGAATCGGGGGACGTCCTACGAGCAGTACTTC.